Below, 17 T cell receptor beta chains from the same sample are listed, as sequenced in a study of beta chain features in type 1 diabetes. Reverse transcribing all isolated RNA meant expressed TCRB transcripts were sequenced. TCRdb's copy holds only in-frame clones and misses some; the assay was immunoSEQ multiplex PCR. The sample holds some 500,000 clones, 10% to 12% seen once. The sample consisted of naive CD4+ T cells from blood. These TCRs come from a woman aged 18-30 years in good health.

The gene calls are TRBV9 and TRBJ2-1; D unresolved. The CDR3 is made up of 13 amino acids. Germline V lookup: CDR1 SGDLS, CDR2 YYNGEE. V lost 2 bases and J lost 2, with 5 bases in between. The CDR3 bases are TGTGCCAGCAGCGTCCGAGCCTACAATGAGCAGTTCTTC. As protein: CASSVRAYNEQFF.

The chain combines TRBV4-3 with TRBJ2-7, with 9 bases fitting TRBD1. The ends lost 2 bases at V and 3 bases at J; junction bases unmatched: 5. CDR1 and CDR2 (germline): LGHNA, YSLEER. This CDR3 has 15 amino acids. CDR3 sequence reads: CASSQNRDRVYEQYF. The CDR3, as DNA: TGCGCCAGCAGCCAAAACCGGGACAGGGTCTACGAGCAGTACTTC.

DNA for the CDR3: TGTGCCAGCAGCCGAAAAGAGGCCAGCGCCACGAACACCGGGGAGCTGTTTTTT. Its protein product is CASSRKEASATNTGELFF. The J gene is TRBJ2-2, the V gene TRBV4-2, with D hard to call. The germline V gene has CDR1 LGHNA and CDR2 YNFKEQ. CDR3 length equals 18 residues. Trimming stripped 4 bases from V and 0 bases from J, with 18 bases between.

In nucleotides, the CDR3 is TGTGCCAGCAGTTTACGCGGTCAGGGCTCTGAAGCTTTCTTT. Translation gives CASSLRGQGSEAFF. The chain combines TRBV28 with TRBJ1-1, with D maybe TRBD1 (5 bases). Germline CDR1 MDHEN, CDR2 SYDVKM. This CDR3 region has 14 residues. V lost 2 bases and J lost 6, with 13 bases in between.

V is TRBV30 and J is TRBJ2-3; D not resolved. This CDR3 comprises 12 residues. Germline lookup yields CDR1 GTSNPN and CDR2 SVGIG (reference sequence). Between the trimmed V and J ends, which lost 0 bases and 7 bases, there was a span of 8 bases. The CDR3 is CAWSVLANTQYF. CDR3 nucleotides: TGTGCCTGGAGTGTTCTGGCAAATACGCAGTATTTT.

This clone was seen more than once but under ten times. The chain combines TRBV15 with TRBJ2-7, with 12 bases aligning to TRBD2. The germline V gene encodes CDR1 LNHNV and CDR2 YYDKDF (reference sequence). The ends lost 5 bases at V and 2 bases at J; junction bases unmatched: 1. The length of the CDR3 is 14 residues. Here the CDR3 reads CATSWTSGTYEQYF. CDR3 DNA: TGTGCCACCAGCTGGACTAGCGGGACCTACGAGCAGTACTTC.

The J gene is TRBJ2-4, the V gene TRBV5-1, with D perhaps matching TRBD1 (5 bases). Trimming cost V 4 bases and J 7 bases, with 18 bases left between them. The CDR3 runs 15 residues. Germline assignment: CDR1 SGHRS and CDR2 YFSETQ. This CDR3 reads CASSTLQGPYNIQYF. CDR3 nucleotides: TGCGCCAGCAGCACCCTGCAGGGTCCCTATAACATTCAGTACTTC.

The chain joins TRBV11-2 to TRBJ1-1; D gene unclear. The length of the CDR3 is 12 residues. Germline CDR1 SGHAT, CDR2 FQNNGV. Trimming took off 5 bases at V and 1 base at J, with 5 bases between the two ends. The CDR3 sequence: CASSRRNTEAFF. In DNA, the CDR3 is TGTGCCAGCAGCCGCAGGAACACTGAAGCTTTCTTT.

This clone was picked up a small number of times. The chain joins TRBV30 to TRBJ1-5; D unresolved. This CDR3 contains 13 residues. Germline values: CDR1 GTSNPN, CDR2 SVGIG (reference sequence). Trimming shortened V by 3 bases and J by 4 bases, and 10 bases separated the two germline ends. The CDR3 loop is CAWSQEENQPQHF. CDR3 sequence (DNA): TGTGCCTGGAGCCAGGAGGAAAATCAGCCCCAGCATTTT.

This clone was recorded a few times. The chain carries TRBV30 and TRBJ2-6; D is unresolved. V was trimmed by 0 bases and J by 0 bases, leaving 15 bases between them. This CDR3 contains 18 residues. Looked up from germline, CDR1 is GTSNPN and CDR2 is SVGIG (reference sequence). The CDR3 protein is CAWSVGMAGFSGANVLTF. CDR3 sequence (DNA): TGTGCCTGGAGTGTAGGGATGGCTGGCTTCTCTGGGGCCAACGTCCTGACTTTC.

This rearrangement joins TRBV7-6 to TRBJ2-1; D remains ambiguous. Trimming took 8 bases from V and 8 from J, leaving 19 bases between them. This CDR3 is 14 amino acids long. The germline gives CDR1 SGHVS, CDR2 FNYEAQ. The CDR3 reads CASSTGGKRDEQFF. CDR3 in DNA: TGTGCCAGCTCTACCGGCGGTAAGCGCGATGAGCAGTTCTTC.

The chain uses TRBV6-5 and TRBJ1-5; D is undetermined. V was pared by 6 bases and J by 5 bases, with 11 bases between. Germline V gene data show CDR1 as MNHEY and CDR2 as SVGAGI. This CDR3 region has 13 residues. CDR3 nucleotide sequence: TGTGCCAGCAGACATACTCGGGATCAGCCCCAGCATTTT. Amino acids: CASRHTRDQPQHF.

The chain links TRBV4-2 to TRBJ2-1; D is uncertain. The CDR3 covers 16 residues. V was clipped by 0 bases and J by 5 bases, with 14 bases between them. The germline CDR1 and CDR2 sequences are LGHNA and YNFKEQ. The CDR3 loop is CASSQDWSVLHNEQFF. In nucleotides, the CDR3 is TGTGCCAGCAGCCAAGACTGGTCGGTACTCCACAATGAGCAGTTCTTC.

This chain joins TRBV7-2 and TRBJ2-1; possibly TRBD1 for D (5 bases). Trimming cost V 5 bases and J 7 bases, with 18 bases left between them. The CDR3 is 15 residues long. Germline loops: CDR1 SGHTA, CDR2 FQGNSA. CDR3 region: CASSKQGEARNEQFF. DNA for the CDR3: TGTGCCAGCAGCAAACAAGGGGAAGCAAGGAATGAGCAGTTCTTC. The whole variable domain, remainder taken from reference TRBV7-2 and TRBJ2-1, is GAGVSQSPSNKVTEKGKDVELRCDPISGHTALYWYRQSLGQGLEFLIYFQGNSAPDKSGLPSDRFSAERTGGSVSTLTIQRTQQEDSAVYLCASSKQGEARNEQFFGPGTRLTVL.

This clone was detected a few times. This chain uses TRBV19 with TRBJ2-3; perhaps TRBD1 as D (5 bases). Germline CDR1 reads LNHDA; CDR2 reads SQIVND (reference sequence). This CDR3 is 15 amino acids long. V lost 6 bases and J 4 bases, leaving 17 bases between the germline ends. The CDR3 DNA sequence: TGTGCCAGTAGGCCAAAGACAGTATTCGCAGATACGCAGTATTTT. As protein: CASRPKTVFADTQYF.

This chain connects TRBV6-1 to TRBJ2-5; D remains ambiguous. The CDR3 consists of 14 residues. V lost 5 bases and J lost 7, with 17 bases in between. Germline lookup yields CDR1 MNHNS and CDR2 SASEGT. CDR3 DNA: TGTGCCAGCAGTCTCGTCGCTCGTCCAGCGACCCAGTACTTC. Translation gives CASSLVARPATQYF.

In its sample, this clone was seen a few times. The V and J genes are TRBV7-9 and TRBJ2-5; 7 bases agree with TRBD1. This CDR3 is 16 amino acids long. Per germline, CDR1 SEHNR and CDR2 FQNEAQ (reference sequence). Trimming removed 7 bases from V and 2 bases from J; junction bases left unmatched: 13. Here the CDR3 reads CASTLEGAHGQETQYF. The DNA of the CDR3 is TGTGCCAGCACCCTTGAGGGGGCGCACGGTCAAGAGACCCAGTACTTC.